Here is one TCR beta chain with its context. Trimming cost V 0 bases and J 0 bases; bases outside gene matches: 2. This CDR3 comprises 16 residues. Germline V gene data show CDR1 as SGHKS and CDR2 as YYEKEE (reference sequence). This sample was taken from a study of blood T cell repertoires in COVID-19. The wider study: The origin of the acute and convalescent COVID-19 samples was the United States, Italy and Spain. PBMCs, B-cell-depleted T cells, or T cells were the source of the cDNA or gDNA that made up the material.

Source study methods: Estimated nucleated cell counts came from reference gene primer amplification. Data came from immunoSEQ multiplex PCR; TCRdb stores just in-frame clones and leaves some out. That table furnishes V, J and clone size, whereas the DNA furnished D and trimming. This table has under 300,000 clones, 65% to 90% appearing once. This clonotype originated in a woman aged 60-75 years with active or convalescent COVID-19. The chain links TRBV5-5 to TRBJ1-4; 7 bases fit TRBD1. Sequenced input: peripheral blood. In DNA form, the CDR3 reads TGTGCCAGCAGCTTGGAGGGACAGACAACTAATGAAAAACTGTTTTTT. Residues: CASSLEGQTTNEKLFF.